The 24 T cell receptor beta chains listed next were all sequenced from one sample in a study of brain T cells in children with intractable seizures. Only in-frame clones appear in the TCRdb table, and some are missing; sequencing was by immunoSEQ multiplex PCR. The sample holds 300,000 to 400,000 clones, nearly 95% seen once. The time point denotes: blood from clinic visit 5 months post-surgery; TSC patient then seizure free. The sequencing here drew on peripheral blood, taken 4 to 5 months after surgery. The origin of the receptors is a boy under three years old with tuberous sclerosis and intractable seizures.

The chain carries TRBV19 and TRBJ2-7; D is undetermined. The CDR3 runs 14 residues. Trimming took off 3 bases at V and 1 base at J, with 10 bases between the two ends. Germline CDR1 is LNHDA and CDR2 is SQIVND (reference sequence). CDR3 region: CASSIQAASYEQYF. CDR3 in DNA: TGTGCCAGTAGTATCCAGGCAGCATCCTACGAGCAGTACTTC. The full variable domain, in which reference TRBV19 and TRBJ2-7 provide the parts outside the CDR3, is DGGITQSPKYLFRKEGQNVTLSCEQNLNHDAMYWYRQDPGQGLRLIYYSQIVNDFQKGDIAEGYSVSREKKESFPLTVTSAQKNPTAFYLCASSIQAASYEQYFGPGTRLTVT.

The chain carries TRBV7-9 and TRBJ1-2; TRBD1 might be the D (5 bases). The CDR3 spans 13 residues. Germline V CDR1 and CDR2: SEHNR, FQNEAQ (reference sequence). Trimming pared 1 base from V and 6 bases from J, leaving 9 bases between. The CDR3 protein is CASSLGQIDGYTF. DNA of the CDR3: TGTGCCAGCAGCTTAGGACAGATCGATGGCTACACCTTC.

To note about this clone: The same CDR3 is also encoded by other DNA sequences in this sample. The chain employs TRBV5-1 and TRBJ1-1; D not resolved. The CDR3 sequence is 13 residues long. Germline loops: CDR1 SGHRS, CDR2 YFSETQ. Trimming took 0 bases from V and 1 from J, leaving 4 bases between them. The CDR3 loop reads CASSLAWNTEAFF. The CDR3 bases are TGCGCCAGCAGCTTGGCCTGGAACACTGAAGCTTTCTTT.

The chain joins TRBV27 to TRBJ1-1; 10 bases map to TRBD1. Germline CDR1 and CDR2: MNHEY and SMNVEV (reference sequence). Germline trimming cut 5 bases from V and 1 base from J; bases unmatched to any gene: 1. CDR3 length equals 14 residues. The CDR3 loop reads CASSGTGENTEAFF. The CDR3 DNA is TGTGCCAGCAGTGGGACAGGGGAGAACACTGAAGCTTTCTTT.

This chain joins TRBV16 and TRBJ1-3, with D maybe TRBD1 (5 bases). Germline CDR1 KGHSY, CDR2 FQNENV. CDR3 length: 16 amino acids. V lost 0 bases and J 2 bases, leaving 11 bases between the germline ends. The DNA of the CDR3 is TGTGCCAGCAGCCAATCCCCCGGGGACCCTGGAAACACCATATATTTT. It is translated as CASSQSPGDPGNTIYF.

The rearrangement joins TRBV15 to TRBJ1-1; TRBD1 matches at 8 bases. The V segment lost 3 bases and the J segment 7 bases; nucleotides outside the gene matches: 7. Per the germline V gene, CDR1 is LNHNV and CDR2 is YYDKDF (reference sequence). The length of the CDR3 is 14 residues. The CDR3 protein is CATSRWQGASEAFF. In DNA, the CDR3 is TGTGCCACCAGCAGGTGGCAGGGGGCTAGTGAAGCTTTCTTT.

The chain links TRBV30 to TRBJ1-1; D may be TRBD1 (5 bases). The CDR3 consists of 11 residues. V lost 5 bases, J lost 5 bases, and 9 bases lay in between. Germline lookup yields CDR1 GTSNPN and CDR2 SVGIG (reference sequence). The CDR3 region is CAWRQLTEAFF. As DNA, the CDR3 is TGTGCCTGGCGACAGTTAACTGAAGCTTTCTTT.

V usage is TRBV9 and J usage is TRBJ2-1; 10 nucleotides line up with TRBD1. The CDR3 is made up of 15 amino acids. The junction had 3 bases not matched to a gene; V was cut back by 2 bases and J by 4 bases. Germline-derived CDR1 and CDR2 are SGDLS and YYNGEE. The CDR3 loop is CASSVPGQGYNEQFF. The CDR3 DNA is TGTGCCAGCAGCGTTCCGGGACAGGGGTACAATGAGCAGTTCTTC. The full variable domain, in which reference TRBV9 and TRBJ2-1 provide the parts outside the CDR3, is DSGVTQTPKHLITATGQRVTLRCSPRSGDLSVYWYQQSLDQGLQFLIQYYNGEERAKGNILERFSAQQFPDLHSELNLSSLELGDSALYFCASSVPGQGYNEQFFGPGTRLTVL.

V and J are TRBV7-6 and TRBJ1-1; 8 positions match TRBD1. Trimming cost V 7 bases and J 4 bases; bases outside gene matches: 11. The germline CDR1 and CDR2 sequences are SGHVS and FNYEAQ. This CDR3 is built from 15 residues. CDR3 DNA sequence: TGTGCCAGCACCCAGCGTGGACAGGGTATCACTGAAGCTTTCTTT. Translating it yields CASTQRGQGITEAFF.

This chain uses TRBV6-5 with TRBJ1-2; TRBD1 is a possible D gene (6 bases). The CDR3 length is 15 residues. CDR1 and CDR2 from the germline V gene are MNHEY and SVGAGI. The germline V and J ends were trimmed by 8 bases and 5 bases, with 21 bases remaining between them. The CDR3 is CASQGHRASQYGYTF. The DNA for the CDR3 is TGTGCCAGCCAGGGGCACCGGGCCTCCCAGTATGGCTACACCTTC.

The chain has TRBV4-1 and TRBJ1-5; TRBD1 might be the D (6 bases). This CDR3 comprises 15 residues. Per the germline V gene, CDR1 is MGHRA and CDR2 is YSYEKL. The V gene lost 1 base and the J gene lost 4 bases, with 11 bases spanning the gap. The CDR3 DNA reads TGCGCCAGCAGCCAAGTACAGGGCTGGAATCAGCCCCAGCATTTT. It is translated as CASSQVQGWNQPQHF.

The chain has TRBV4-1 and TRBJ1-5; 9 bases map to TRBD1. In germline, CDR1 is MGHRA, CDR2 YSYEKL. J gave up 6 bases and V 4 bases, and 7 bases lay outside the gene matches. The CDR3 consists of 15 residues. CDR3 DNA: TGCGCCAGCAGCCCAGGACAGGGGTCGGGTCAGCCCCAGCATTTT. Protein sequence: CASSPGQGSGQPQHF.

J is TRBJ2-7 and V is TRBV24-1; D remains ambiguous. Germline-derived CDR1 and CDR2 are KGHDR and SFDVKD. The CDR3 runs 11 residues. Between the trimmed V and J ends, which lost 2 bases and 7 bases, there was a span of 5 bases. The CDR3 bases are TGTGCCACCAGTGATTCAAGGGAGCAGTACTTC. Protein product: CATSDSREQYF.

The CDR3, as DNA: TGTGCCAGCAGCTTCGCCGGGACAATGTATAATTCACCCCTCCACTTT. Translated, it gives CASSFAGTMYNSPLHF. The chain links TRBV7-9 to TRBJ1-6; D perhaps matches TRBD1 (6 bases). This CDR3 has 16 residues. From germline, CDR1 is SEHNR and CDR2 FQNEAQ (reference sequence). V was trimmed by 3 bases and J by 4 bases, leaving 13 bases between them.

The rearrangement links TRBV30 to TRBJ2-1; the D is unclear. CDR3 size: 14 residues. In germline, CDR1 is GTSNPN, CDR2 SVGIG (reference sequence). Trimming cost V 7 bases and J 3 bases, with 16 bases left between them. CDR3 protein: CASLRSQDYNEQFF. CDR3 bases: TGTGCCTCCCTGCGGTCACAAGACTACAATGAGCAGTTCTTC.

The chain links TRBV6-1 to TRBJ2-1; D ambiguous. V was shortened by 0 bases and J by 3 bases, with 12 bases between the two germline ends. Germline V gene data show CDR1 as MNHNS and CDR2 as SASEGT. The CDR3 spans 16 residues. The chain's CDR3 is CASSEAGVPNYNEQFF. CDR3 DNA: TGTGCCAGCAGTGAAGCTGGGGTGCCCAACTACAATGAGCAGTTCTTC.

CDR3 protein: CASSFGGAGDTQYF. For the CDR3, the DNA is TGTGCCAGCAGTTTCGGGGGAGCGGGAGATACGCAGTATTTT. V is TRBV28 and J is TRBJ2-3; TRBD2 might be the D (6 bases). With 3 bases removed from V and 5 bases from J, the gap between germline ends came to 12 bases. CDR1 and CDR2 from the germline V gene are MDHEN and SYDVKM. CDR3 size: 14 residues.

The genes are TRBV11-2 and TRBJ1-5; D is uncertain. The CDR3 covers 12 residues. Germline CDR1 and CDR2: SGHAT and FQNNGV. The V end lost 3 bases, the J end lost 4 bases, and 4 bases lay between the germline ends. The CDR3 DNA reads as TGTGCCAGCAGCTTTTTGAATCAGCCCCAGCATTTT. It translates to CASSFLNQPQHF.

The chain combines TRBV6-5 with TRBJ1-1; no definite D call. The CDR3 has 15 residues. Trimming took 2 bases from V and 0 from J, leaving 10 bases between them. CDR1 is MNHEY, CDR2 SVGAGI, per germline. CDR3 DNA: TGTGCCAGCAGTTACATGGGGTGGCTGAACACTGAAGCTTTCTTT. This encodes CASSYMGWLNTEAFF.

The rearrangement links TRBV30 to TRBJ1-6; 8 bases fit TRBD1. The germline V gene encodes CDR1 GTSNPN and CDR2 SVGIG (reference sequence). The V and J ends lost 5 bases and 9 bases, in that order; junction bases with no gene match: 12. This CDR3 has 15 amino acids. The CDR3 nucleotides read TGTGCCTGGGCCAGGAGGACAGGGCAGTCTTCACCCCTCCACTTT. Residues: CAWARRTGQSSPLHF.

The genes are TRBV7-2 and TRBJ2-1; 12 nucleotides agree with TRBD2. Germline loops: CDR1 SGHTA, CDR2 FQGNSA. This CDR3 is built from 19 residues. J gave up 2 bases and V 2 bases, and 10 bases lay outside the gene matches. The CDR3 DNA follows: TGTGCCAGCAGCTTATTCCCTAGCGGGGGGGGTAGCGCCTACAATGAGCAGTTCTTC. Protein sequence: CASSLFPSGGGSAYNEQFF.

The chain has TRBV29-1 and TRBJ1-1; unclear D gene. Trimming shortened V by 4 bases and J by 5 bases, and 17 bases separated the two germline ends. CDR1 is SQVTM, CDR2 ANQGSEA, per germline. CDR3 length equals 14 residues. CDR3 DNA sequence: TGCAGCGTTGCGTGGGGAACGGGTTGGACTGAAGCTTTCTTT. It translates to CSVAWGTGWTEAFF. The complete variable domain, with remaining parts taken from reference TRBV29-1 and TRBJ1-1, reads SAVISQKPSRDICQRGTSLTIQCQVDSQVTMMFWYRQQPGQSLTLIATANQGSEATYESGFVIDKFPISRPNLTFSTLTVSNMSPEDSSIYLCSVAWGTGWTEAFFGQGTRLTVV.

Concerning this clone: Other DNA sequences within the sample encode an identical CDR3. CDR3 DNA sequence: TGTGCCAGCAGCGGGACAGGGGGCCCCTACGAGCAGTACTTC. It encodes CASSGTGGPYEQYF. V gene TRBV6-5 combines with J gene TRBJ2-7; 12 nucleotides agree with TRBD1. Germline V CDR1 and CDR2: MNHEY, SVGAGI. The V gene end was trimmed by 6 bases and the J gene end by 2 bases; junction bases not matched to a gene: 2. CDR3 length equals 14 residues.

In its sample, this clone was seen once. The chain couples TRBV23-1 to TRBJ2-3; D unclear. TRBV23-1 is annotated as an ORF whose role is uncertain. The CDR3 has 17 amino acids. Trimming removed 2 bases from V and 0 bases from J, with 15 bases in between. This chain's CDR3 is CASSQSPPEHSTDTQYF. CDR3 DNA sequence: TGCGCCAGCAGTCAAAGCCCCCCCGAACATAGCACAGATACGCAGTATTTT.